These 10 T cell receptor beta chains were all obtained from the same sample, sequenced in a study of response to subunit inactivated influenza vaccine. TCRdb itself ran the RT-PCR reads through MiXCR, one entry per CDR3 protein. The sample has a few hundred thousand distinct CDR3 sequences, 13% to 15% seen once. The sample was PBMCs from blood, taken about 13 days after vaccination. The origin of the receptors is a man over 45 who received an inactivated influenza vaccine.

V usage is TRBV5-8 and J usage is TRBJ1-2; no reliable D call. This CDR3 is built from 14 residues. Looked up from germline, CDR1 is SGHTS and CDR2 is YDEGEE. V lost 0 bases and J 6 bases, leaving 12 bases between the germline ends. CDR3 protein: CASSLGPTLDGYTF. CDR3 DNA sequence: TGTGCCAGCAGCTTGGGTCCAACCCTAGATGGCTACACCTTC.

This clonotype showed up many times. This chain's CDR3 is CSAKGLAAYNEQFF. CDR3 DNA: TGCAGTGCAAAGGGACTAGCGGCATACAATGAGCAGTTCTTC. The chain combines TRBV20-1 with TRBJ2-1; TRBD2 aligns across 11 bases. The trim removed 6 bases at V and 4 bases at J, leaving 5 bases unmatched. CDR3 length: 14 amino acids. Germline loops: CDR1 DFQATT, CDR2 SNEGSKA (reference sequence).

DNA for the CDR3: TGTGCCACCAGTGATGGAGGCGGGTATACGCAGTATTTT. Translating it yields CATSDGGGYTQYF. V is TRBV24-1 and J is TRBJ2-3; TRBD2 is a possible D gene (5 bases). Trimming removed 3 bases from V and 7 bases from J, with 10 bases in between. There are 13 residues in the CDR3. Germline assignment: CDR1 KGHDR and CDR2 SFDVKD.

The rearrangement joins TRBV4-3 to TRBJ2-4; D might be TRBD1 or TRBD2, each matching 5 bases. CDR3 length: 13 amino acids. Trimming removed 3 bases from V and 9 bases from J, with 12 bases in between. Per germline, CDR1 LGHNA and CDR2 YSLEER. CDR3: CASSQQPGTIQYF. The CDR3 DNA follows: TGCGCCAGCAGCCAGCAACCAGGGACCATTCAGTACTTC.

The J gene is TRBJ1-2, the V gene TRBV4-1, with TRBD1 matching 7 bases. The CDR3 is made up of 16 amino acids. The J segment lost 4 bases and the V segment lost 0 bases, leaving 8 bases of the junction unmatched. CDR1 is MGHRA, CDR2 YSYEKL, per germline. The CDR3 sequence: CASSQDQNRDSYGYTF. As DNA, the CDR3 is TGCGCCAGCAGCCAAGATCAAAACCGGGACAGCTATGGCTACACCTTC.

This clonotype was recorded only once. CDR3 DNA: TGCAGTGCTAGATACCGGGACAGGGTTTTCGAGCAGTACTTC. This translates into CSARYRDRVFEQYF. The chain uses TRBV20-1 and TRBJ2-7; 9 bases align to TRBD1. This CDR3 region has 14 residues. Germline values: CDR1 DFQATT, CDR2 SNEGSKA (reference sequence). J was trimmed by 6 bases and V by 2 bases; bases with no gene match: 8.

The chain employs TRBV6-2 or TRBV6-3 and TRBJ2-2; possibly TRBD2 for D (6 bases). Per the germline V gene, CDR1 is MNHEY and CDR2 is SVGEGT. The CDR3 has 16 residues. Trimming removed 7 bases from V and 6 bases from J, with 21 bases in between. The CDR3 region is CASIPLGGLDSGELFF. The CDR3 DNA follows: TGTGCCAGCATCCCCTTGGGGGGATTGGACTCCGGGGAGCTGTTTTTT.

There are a few counts of this clonotype. The chain is built from TRBV11-2 and TRBJ2-7; 16 nucleotides align to TRBD2. The CDR3 has 19 amino acids. V gave up 3 bases and J gave up 2 bases; unmatched junction bases: 10. Per the germline V gene, CDR1 is SGHAT and CDR2 is FQNNGV. The CDR3 DNA follows: TGTGCCAGCAGCTTTGGTGTGGTGGGGACTAGCGGGAGGGCCTACGAGCAGTACTTC. This sequence encodes CASSFGVVGTSGRAYEQYF.

This clonotype was seen a few times. V is TRBV18 and J is TRBJ1-1, with TRBD1 as a possible D gene (5 bases). The CDR3 covers 14 residues. The germline CDR1 and CDR2 sequences are KGHSH and LQKENI. V lost 2 bases to trimming and J lost 12 bases, with 19 bases between them. This CDR3 reads CASSPAVRGGGPFF. CDR3 in DNA: TGTGCCAGCTCACCAGCAGTCCGGGGCGGCGGGCCTTTCTTT. Combining the CDR3 with reference TRBV18 and TRBJ1-1 gives the whole variable domain NAGVMQNPRHLVRRRGQEARLRCSPMKGHSHVYWYRQLPEEGLKFMVYLQKENIIDESGMPKERFSAEFPKEGPSILRIQQVVRGDSAAYFCASSPAVRGGGPFFGQGTRLTVV.

This clonotype was counted a few times. The CDR3 DNA sequence: TGTGCCAGCAATACGGGACAGCCAGGGCAAGAGACCCAGTACTTC. As protein: CASNTGQPGQETQYF. The chain recombines TRBV12-3 or TRBV12-4 with TRBJ2-5; 7 bases fit TRBD1. The CDR3 is 15 residues long. V gave up 7 bases and J gave up 2 bases; unmatched junction bases: 10.